This T cell receptor (beta chain) was recorded in a study of blood T cell repertoires in COVID-19 (TCRdb year 2020). Background for the entire study: The collaborator samples originated in the United States, Italy and Spain and spanned the acute and convalescent phases of COVID-19. The prospective study material was composed of cDNA or gDNA derived from T cells, B-cell-depleted T cells, or PBMCs. Subjects who had been exposed to COVID-19, were actively infected with it, or had recovered from it provided the deeply sampled blood TCRbeta repertoires that made up the dataset. The repertoires were made available in a free public database intended to serve as a resource for research on the immune response to SARS-CoV-2. The samples were drawn from two sources: the first 160 participants of the ongoing ImmuneRACE study, and fewer than 1,500 subjects contributed by 6 global collaborators. The sample metadata nearly always contained a de-identified subject ID, COVID-19 status, age in years and sex. Where HLA class I and class II types were available, the types were taken from metadata supplied by the sample provider, not from assay-based typing. The full study reports these points: How much clinical and demographic metadata was included differed by source and by participant, and the metadata was provided uncurated.

As for this clone: There is no known antigen for this receptor. No base qualities exist here, and no much larger clone lies one base off it.

V and J are truncated by 6 bases and 1 base respectively, leaving an intervening sequence of 17 bases. According to the germline V gene, CDR1 reads SNHLY and CDR2 reads FYNNEI. From the cysteine through the phenylalanine, the CDR3 covers 16 amino acids. The entry retains the CDR3 DNA only, 48 bases that are in frame from base 1. Whole blood was collected in K2EDTA tubes by collaborating institutions according to the institutions' own protocols. For TCRbeta analysis, collaborators shipped samples in one of three forms: frozen whole blood, isolated PBMCs, or DNA extracted from either of those sample types. The immunoSEQ Assay, a bias-controlled multiplex PCR, was used to amplify TCRbeta CDR3 regions from genomic DNA. The source study handled its data this way. Nucleated cell counts per sample were estimated from amplification of reference gene primers within the assay. To quantify the absolute abundance of each unique TCRbeta CDR3 rearrangement, sequence reads were collapsed and filtered. For each sample, productive Simpson clonality was calculated by taking the square root of Simpson's diversity index across productive rearrangements. TCRdb retrieved this table from immuneACCESS and kept in-frame rearrangements only. Not all clones are present; in checked studies, unresolved V genes account for under half, and no reason is known for the remainder. V and J calls and clone size are those listed in that table; D and trimming were worked out from the DNA. The sample yields about 140,000 clones; 65% to 90% were counted once. The top ten clones comprise 2.5% to 3% of the sample.

The chain links TRBV2 with TRBJ2-3, and the D gene may be TRBD2, 7 bases matching. The sequence was obtained from a man aged 45-65 years with acute or convalescent COVID-19. Sequencing was performed on peripheral blood. Here is the DNA: TGTGCCAGCAGGGGGGGAGGGGGGGGCCGCACAGATACGCAGTATTTT. Its protein product is CASRGGGGGRTDTQYF.